A selection of T cell receptor beta chains follows, all from one sample in a study of Ad26.COV2.S vaccination and SARS-CoV-2 variants. Libraries were prepared by immunoSEQ multiplex PCR; TCRdb keeps only in-frame clonotypes and omits some of them. Found here are about 350,000 clones, around 89% of them singletons; the top ten hold approximately 5%. The material sequenced was peripheral blood, taken in a trial of Ad26.COV2.S vaccine versus placebo. The receptor set was obtained from a person between 18 and 60 years old who received the Ad26.COV2.S COVID-19 vaccine or a placebo. Both conserved end residues are part of each CDR3. A D gene is named only where the DNA matches it firmly. Size is omitted from some rows. Given values are once, few, many or a class for expanded clones.

size	V	J	D	CDR3	DNA
-	TRBV5-6	TRBJ1-6	-	CASSLPGTGNSPLHF	TGTGCCAGCAGTTTACCCGGGACCGGGAATTCACCCCTCCACTTT
-	TRBV9	TRBJ1-1	-	CASSLAPQGMTEAFF	TGTGCCAGCAGCTTAGCTCCCCAGGGGATGACTGAAGCTTTCTTT
-	TRBV28	TRBJ1-1	TRBD1	CASRGQGREVGAFF	TGTGCCAGCAGGGGACAGGGGAGGGAGGTGGGAGCTTTCTTT
-	TRBV20-1	TRBJ1-3	-	CSASRGEAGNTIYF	TGCAGTGCTAGTAGAGGGGAGGCTGGAAACACCATATATTTT
-	TRBV18	TRBJ1-2	TRBD1	CASSPPTGTGSGYTF	TGTGCCAGCTCACCTCCAACCGGGACAGGGAGTGGCTACACCTTC
-	TRBV19	TRBJ1-3	-	CASSRHISGNTIYF	TGTGCCAGTAGTAGGCACATCTCTGGAAACACCATATATTTT
-	TRBV5-1	TRBJ2-3	-	CASSLVVDTDTQYF	TGCGCCAGCAGCTTGGTGGTAGACACAGATACGCAGTATTTT
-	TRBV28	TRBJ1-1	-	CASSQRPTEAFF	TGTGCCAGCAGCCAGAGGCCCACTGAAGCTTTCTTT
-	TRBV6-5	TRBJ2-5	-	CASSYGGQETQYF	TGTGCCAGCAGTTACGGTGGCCAAGAGACCCAGTACTTC
-	TRBV19	TRBJ1-5	TRBD1	CASSVTGGDFASNQPQHF	TGTGCCAGTAGTGTAACAGGGGGCGACTTCGCCAGCAATCAGCCCCAGCATTTT
-	TRBV6-2/TRBV6-3	TRBJ2-5	-	CASSFTGFQETQYF	TGTGCCAGCAGTTTTACAGGATTCCAAGAGACCCAGTACTTC
few	TRBV7-9	TRBJ2-2	-	CASSNRTHRVGELFF	TGTGCCAGCAGCAATCGGACCCACCGGGTCGGGGAGCTGTTTTTT
-	TRBV7-7	TRBJ1-1	-	CASSLKGKTRNTEAFF	TGTGCCAGCAGCTTGAAGGGGAAAACCCGGAACACTGAAGCTTTCTTT
-	TRBV30	TRBJ2-2	TRBD1	CAWSLQGTGELFF	TGTGCCTGGAGCCTACAGGGGACCGGGGAGCTGTTTTTT
-	TRBV29-1	TRBJ1-1	TRBD1	CSGRDRGIEAFF	TGCAGCGGGCGGGACAGGGGGATTGAAGCTTTCTTT
-	TRBV19	TRBJ2-1	TRBD1	CASSEAGTGDGNEQFF	TGTGCCAGTAGTGAAGCCGGGACAGGGGATGGCAATGAGCAGTTCTTC
-	TRBV11-2	TRBJ1-3	-	CASRRGAGSGNTIYF	TGTGCCAGCAGAAGAGGGGCAGGCTCTGGAAACACCATATATTTT